This note documents a single T cell receptor (beta chain) sequence. CDR1 is MDHEN and CDR2 is SYDVKM in the germline V gene. The CDR3 length is 15 residues. The junction had 7 bases not matched to a gene; V was cut back by 6 bases and J by 1 base. These data come from a study of OX40 agonist ivuxolimab in advanced cancers. The protocol was immunoSEQ multiplex PCR, while the TCRdb copy is restricted to in-frame clones and leaves out a portion. The table shows roughly 82,000 clones, with roughly 90% occurring only once. Here the sequenced sample was CD4+ or CD8+ T cells sorted from blood, taken in a trial of the OX40 agonist ivuxolimab. This sequence originates from an adult with an advanced solid tumor such as melanoma, head and neck, liver or kidney cancer. This rearrangement joins TRBV28 to TRBJ2-7; the match to TRBD1 covers 9 bases. The DNA for the CDR3 is TGTGCCAGCAGACGACCCGGGACAGGGTCCTACGAGCAGTACTTC. It translates to CASRRPGTGSYEQYF.